The T cell receptor beta chain described here comes from a study of Graves' ophthalmopathy and Graves' hyperthyroidism. This clonotype was seen many times. No antigen is known for it. What supplied the PBMCs was about 9.8 ml of fresh peripheral blood. Points from the study as a whole: Ophthalmopathy progression was predicted by the model at approximately 71% sensitivity and 72% to 75% specificity. In blood, most expanded thyroid clonotypes above 0.001 frequency were also detected.

CDR3 regions of TCR beta were amplified from RNA transcripts. Second-round multiplex PCR came after first-round RT-PCR with HTBI primers. MiXCR, run by TCRdb on the multiplex PCR reads, gives a single entry per CDR3 protein. The sample has 170,000 or so distinct CDR3 sequences, 30% to 45% seen once; the top ten hold 5.8%. V was clipped by 7 bases and J by 4 bases, with 8 bases between them. The CDR3 contains 12 residues. Per germline, CDR1 MDHEN and CDR2 SYDVKM. What was sequenced was peripheral blood. The TCR sequence derives from a woman aged 40 to 50 with Graves' ophthalmopathy. The rearrangement uses TRBV28 and TRBJ1-5; tentatively, D is TRBD1 (5 bases). CDR3 loop: CASKGRNQPQHF. In nucleotides, the CDR3 is TGTGCCAGCAAGGGGAGAAATCAGCCCCAGCATTTT.